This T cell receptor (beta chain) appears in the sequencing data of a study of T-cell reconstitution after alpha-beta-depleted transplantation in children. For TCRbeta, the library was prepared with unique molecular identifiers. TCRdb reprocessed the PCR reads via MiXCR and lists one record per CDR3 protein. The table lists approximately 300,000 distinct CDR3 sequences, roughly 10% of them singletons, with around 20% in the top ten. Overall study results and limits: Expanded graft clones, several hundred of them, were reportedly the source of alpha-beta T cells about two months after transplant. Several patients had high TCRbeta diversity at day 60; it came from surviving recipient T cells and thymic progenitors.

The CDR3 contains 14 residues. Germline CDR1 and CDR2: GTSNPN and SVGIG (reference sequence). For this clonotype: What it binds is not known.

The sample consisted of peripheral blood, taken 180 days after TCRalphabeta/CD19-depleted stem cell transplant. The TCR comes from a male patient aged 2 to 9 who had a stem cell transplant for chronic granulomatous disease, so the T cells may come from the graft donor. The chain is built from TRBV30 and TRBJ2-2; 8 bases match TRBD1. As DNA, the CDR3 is TGTGCTTGTGGGCAGGGGGCTATCACCGGGGAGCTGTTTTTT. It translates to CACGQGAITGELFF.